This TCR beta chain emerged from a study of cytomegalovirus exposure and HLA in healthy donors. This CDR3 has 13 amino acids. J gave up 13 bases and V 5 bases, and 11 bases lay outside the gene matches. Looked up from germline, CDR1 is SGHVS and CDR2 is FQNEAQ. PCR employed 60 Vbeta and 13 Jbeta primers. Clones were sequenced by immunoSEQ multiplex PCR, and TCRdb holds only the in-frame ones, with some missing. Among around 150,000 clones listed, about 72% were seen once. What was sequenced was PBMCs. The chain uses TRBV7-8 and TRBJ1-2; TRBD1 matches 9 bases. This TCR was recovered from a man in his sixties in good health and CMV-seronegative. The CDR3 bases are TGTGCCAGCAGCATTTTACGGGACAGGGATTTCACCTTC. Translation: CASSILRDRDFTF.